This T cell receptor (beta chain) is drawn from a study of blood T cell repertoires in COVID-19. Study summary: Nucleic acid was either cDNA or gDNA, and it came from T cells, B-cell-depleted T cells, or PBMCs.

Under the authors' procedure: Reference gene primer amplification gave estimated nucleated cell counts. Some clones are missing from TCRdb's copy, which holds only in-frame ones; the method was immunoSEQ multiplex PCR. V and J calls and clone size come straight from that table; D and trimming were deduced from the DNA. The sample holds some 71,000 clones, around 90% seen once. The specimen was peripheral blood. The origin of this receptor is a man in his fifties or sixties with acute or convalescent COVID-19.

CDR3 amino acids: CASSLAFYTSGRQNEQFF. CDR3 nucleotides: TGTGCCAGCAGCTTAGCTTTCTATACTAGCGGGAGGCAGAATGAGCAGTTCTTC. This sequence joins TRBV7-8 and TRBJ2-1, with TRBD2 matching over 12 bases. CDR3 length: 18 amino acids. Losses at the gene ends were 0 bases for V and 7 bases for J; bases not matched to a gene: 10. Germline V CDR1 and CDR2: SGHVS, FQNEAQ.